The 28 T cell receptor beta chains listed next were all sequenced from one sample in a study of identical twins. TCRdb itself ran the 5' RACE reads through MiXCR, one entry per CDR3 protein. Here the sample spans roughly 720,000 distinct CDR3 sequences, roughly 20% being singletons. These data also featured in a second study, about T cells expressing NK-cell markers.

Sequencing input: PBMCs. The origin of the receptors is a woman under 30 in good health.

This clonotype was picked up many times. The V gene is TRBV12-3 or TRBV12-4, the J gene TRBJ2-5, with D perhaps TRBD1 (5 bases). The CDR3 contains 13 residues. V shed 6 bases and J shed 1 base, with 9 bases lying between them. DNA of the CDR3: TGTGCCAGCAGCCGACAGACCCAAGAGACCCAGTACTTC. Protein: CASSRQTQETQYF.

This clonotype was picked up many times. This chain joins TRBV5-6 and TRBJ2-1, with 7 positions matching TRBD2. CDR3 length equals 12 residues. CDR1 is SGHDT, CDR2 YYEEEE, per germline. The ends lost 4 bases at V and 9 bases at J; junction bases unmatched: 4. The CDR3 spells CASSPGLVEQFF. In DNA, the CDR3 is TGTGCCAGCAGCCCAGGACTAGTTGAGCAGTTCTTC.

This chain links TRBV7-2 with TRBJ1-1; D is possibly TRBD1 (5 bases). The germline gives CDR1 SGHTA, CDR2 FQGNSA. The CDR3 has 15 residues. The ends were cut back, 5 bases at V and 1 base at J, with 14 bases in the middle. Here the CDR3 reads CASSPWDLTNTEAFF. For the CDR3, the DNA is TGTGCCAGCAGCCCTTGGGACCTTACGAACACTGAAGCTTTCTTT.

This clonotype has only a few counts. The chain links TRBV10-3 to TRBJ2-2, with D unresolved. This CDR3 has 15 residues. V lost 4 bases and J 0 bases, leaving 9 bases between the germline ends. Germline V gene data show CDR1 as ENHRY and CDR2 as SYGVKD. The CDR3 spells CAISVIPANTGELFF. DNA of the CDR3: TGTGCCATCAGTGTAATTCCAGCGAACACCGGGGAGCTGTTTTTT.

This clonotype was seen only a few times. The chain has TRBV7-9 and TRBJ2-1, with TRBD1 matching 7 bases. The CDR3 is 17 amino acids. J was trimmed by 0 bases and V by 5 bases; bases with no gene match: 10. In germline, CDR1 is SEHNR, CDR2 FQNEAQ (reference sequence). CDR3: CASSHTPSGGSYNEQFF. In DNA, the CDR3 is TGTGCCAGCAGCCATACCCCTTCAGGGGGCTCCTACAATGAGCAGTTCTTC.

The table lists this clonotype with many counts. An end of the junction differs from the germline gene, which may be a read error. The chain is built from TRBV7-7 and TRBJ2-2; D is perhaps TRBD1 (5 bases). The CDR3 extends over 13 amino acids. CDR1 is SSHAT, CDR2 FNYEAQ, per germline (reference sequence). CDR3 in amino acids: CASSPTGTGELFF. The CDR3 region has the DNA TGTGCTAGCAGCCCCACAGGAACCGGGGAGCTGTTTTTT.

This clonotype has a handful of counts. The genes are TRBV5-1 and TRBJ2-1; 9 bases are shared with TRBD2. This CDR3 has 14 residues. CDR1 and CDR2 from the germline V gene are SGHRS and YFSETQ. Trimming cost V 10 bases and J 3 bases; bases outside gene matches: 8. As DNA, the CDR3 is TGCGCCTCACAAACTAGCGGGTTCTACAATGAGCAGTTCTTC. Translation gives CASQTSGFYNEQFF.

The sample holds one count of this clonotype. Only one base separates this from a far larger clonotype, so it likely reflects a read error. The rearrangement links TRBV7-2 to TRBJ2-1; TRBD2 agrees at 11 bases. The trim removed 2 bases at V and 5 bases at J, leaving 2 bases unmatched. The CDR3 loop spans 15 amino acids. The germline V gene encodes CDR1 SGHTA and CDR2 FQGNSA. CDR3 nucleotides: TGTGCCAGCAGCTTAAGACTAGCGGGGAACAATGAGCAGTTCTTC. Protein sequence: CASSLRLAGNNEQFF.

In its sample, this clonotype was seen a few times. V is TRBV11-2 and J is TRBJ2-1; the match to TRBD1 covers 7 bases. CDR3 length: 15 amino acids. Germline V gene lookup returns CDR1 SGHAT and CDR2 FQNNGV. The ends lost 5 bases at V and 7 bases at J; junction bases unmatched: 11. CDR3 protein: CASSHRDRRMNEQFF. Here the CDR3 DNA reads TGTGCCAGCAGCCACCGGGACAGAAGGATGAATGAGCAGTTCTTC.

The chain carries TRBV5-6 and TRBJ1-5; D not resolved. Germline values: CDR1 SGHDT, CDR2 YYEEEE. The length of the CDR3 is 14 residues. The V end lost 4 bases, the J end lost 7 bases, and 15 bases lay between the germline ends. CDR3 sequence reads: CASSIRASRQPQHF. DNA for the CDR3: TGTGCCAGCAGCATTAGGGCTTCGCGGCAGCCCCAGCATTTT. Supplemented by reference TRBV5-6 and TRBJ1-5, the full variable domain reads DAGVTQSPTHLIKTRGQQVTLRCSPKSGHDTVSWYQQALGQGPQFIFQYYEEEERQRGNFPDRFSGHQFPNYSSELNVNALLLGDSALYLCASSIRASRQPQHFGDGTRLSIL.

The chain uses TRBV12-3 or TRBV12-4 and TRBJ2-4; maybe TRBD2 (5 bases). Trimming took 3 bases from V and 1 from J, leaving 16 bases between them. The CDR3 consists of 17 residues. CDR3 loop: CASSFGPGEIAKNIQYF. The CDR3 bases are TGTGCCAGCAGTTTTGGTCCTGGGGAGATCGCCAAAAACATTCAGTACTTC.

V usage is TRBV24-1 and J usage is TRBJ2-5, with D possibly being TRBD2 (6 bases). CDR1 KGHDR and CDR2 SFDVKD come from the germline V gene. Trimming cost V 2 bases and J 10 bases, with 16 bases left between them. CDR3 length: 14 amino acids. CDR3: CATSDSPVPAGQYF. CDR3 sequence (DNA): TGTGCCACCAGTGATTCACCGGTGCCAGCGGGCCAGTACTTC.

Only a few counts were recorded for this clonotype. The chain recombines TRBV10-1 with TRBJ2-3; the D gene could be TRBD1 or TRBD2 (5 bases each). Germline-derived CDR1 and CDR2 are WNHNN and SYGVQD (reference sequence). The length of the CDR3 is 16 residues. Trimming left V 1 base short and J 2 bases short, with 13 bases between. As DNA, the CDR3 is TGCGCCAGCAGTGAGTTGGCTCGGGGCCCCACAGATACGCAGTATTTT. This codes for CASSELARGPTDTQYF.

V gene TRBV27 combines with J gene TRBJ1-2; 7 bases map to TRBD1. The germline gives CDR1 MNHEY, CDR2 SMNVEV (reference sequence). The CDR3 runs 14 residues. The junction had 5 bases not matched to a gene; V was cut back by 6 bases and J by 1 base. As DNA, the CDR3 is TGTGCCAGCAGATCGGGACAGCTTAACTATGGCTACACCTTC. Encoded protein: CASRSGQLNYGYTF.

The chain employs TRBV7-2 and TRBJ1-1; D gene unclear. Trimming shortened V by 7 bases and J by 0 bases, and 9 bases separated the two germline ends. This CDR3 comprises 13 residues. CDR1 and CDR2 (germline): SGHTA, FQGNSA. CDR3 region: CASTLGMNTEAFF. The CDR3 DNA is TGTGCCAGCACCCTTGGGATGAACACTGAAGCTTTCTTT.

The chain links TRBV7-9 to TRBJ1-1; no definite D call. CDR3 length: 13 amino acids. The ends were cut back, 8 bases at V and 1 base at J, with 11 bases in the middle. The germline V gene has CDR1 SEHNR and CDR2 FQNEAQ (reference sequence). The CDR3 nucleotides are TGTGCCAGCGCGACCCTTGGGAACACTGAAGCTTTCTTT. Its protein product is CASATLGNTEAFF.

This clonotype has a handful of counts. The chain joins TRBV5-1 to TRBJ1-1; 7 nucleotides line up with TRBD1. J gave up 1 base and V 5 bases, and 2 bases lay outside the gene matches. CDR1 SGHRS and CDR2 YFSETQ come from the germline V gene. The CDR3 is 13 amino acids. The CDR3 DNA is TGCGCCAGCAGGACAGGGCGGAACACTGAAGCTTTCTTT. Translation gives CASRTGRNTEAFF. The whole variable domain, remainder taken from reference TRBV5-1 and TRBJ1-1, is KAGVTQTPRYLIKTRGQQVTLSCSPISGHRSVSWYQQTPGQGLQFLFEYFSETQRNKGNFPGRFSGRQFSNSRSEMNVSTLELGDSALYLCASRTGRNTEAFFGQGTRLTVV.

The table lists this clonotype with many counts. The chain couples TRBV5-5 to TRBJ2-3, with 10 bases aligning to TRBD2. Trimming at V came to 3 bases and at J to 8 bases, leaving 9 bases not matched to a gene. This CDR3 is built from 15 residues. Germline CDR1 reads SGHKS; CDR2 reads YYEKEE (reference sequence). CDR3 DNA sequence: TGTGCCAGCAGCTACCTAGCGGGGGCGGGTGCTACGCAGTATTTT. Translating it yields CASSYLAGAGATQYF.

V usage is TRBV20-1 and J usage is TRBJ2-1; D uncertain. Germline assignment: CDR1 DFQATT and CDR2 SNEGSKA (reference sequence). V was shortened by 3 bases and J by 6 bases, with 15 bases between the two germline ends. The length of the CDR3 is 14 residues. The DNA for the CDR3 is TGCAGTGCTAGCACCCCGGAGCAAGCCAATGAGCAGTTCTTC. Encoded protein: CSASTPEQANEQFF.

In this sample, this clonotype turned up a few times. The rearrangement links TRBV11-2 to TRBJ2-7; D is unresolved. This CDR3 spans 12 amino acids. The V end was cut by 7 bases, the J end by 3 bases, with 10 bases between. Germline CDR1 and CDR2: SGHAT and FQNNGV. For the CDR3, the DNA is TGTGCCAGCACCGACGTAGTCTACGAGCAGTACTTC. This sequence encodes CASTDVVYEQYF.

A few counts support this clonotype. V is TRBV20-1 and J is TRBJ2-2, with 9 positions matching TRBD2. This CDR3 comprises 11 residues. With V trimmed by 2 bases and J by 14 bases, 3 bases remained unmatched. Germline V gene sequence: CDR1 DFQATT, CDR2 SNEGSKA (reference sequence). CDR3 sequence: CSARLAGTLFF. CDR3 nucleotide sequence: TGCAGTGCTAGACTAGCGGGGACCCTGTTTTTT.

The V and J genes are TRBV12-3 or TRBV12-4 and TRBJ2-1; TRBD2 matches 9 bases. The CDR3 is 14 residues long. J was trimmed by 6 bases and V by 7 bases; bases with no gene match: 7. The CDR3 region is CASTLGLAGNEQFF. DNA for the CDR3: TGTGCCAGCACCCTGGGACTAGCAGGCAATGAGCAGTTCTTC.

This clonotype came up a few times. V usage is TRBV5-1 and J usage is TRBJ2-1, with 7 bases identical to TRBD2. Looked up from germline, CDR1 is SGHRS and CDR2 is YFSETQ. The CDR3 sequence is 13 residues long. J gave up 9 bases and V 7 bases, and 10 bases lay outside the gene matches. The CDR3 loop reads CASDAGPGGEQFF. In DNA, the CDR3 is TGCGCCAGCGATGCGGGCCCGGGGGGTGAGCAGTTCTTC.

The chain links TRBV5-1 to TRBJ1-6; D uncertain. CDR3 length: 15 residues. V lost 0 bases and J lost 9, with 13 bases in between. The V gene's germline CDR1 is SGHRS and CDR2 YFSETQ. Written as DNA, the CDR3 is TGCGCCAGCAGCTTGGCGGCGGCCGCGGGTTCACCCCTCCACTTT. Translation: CASSLAAAAGSPLHF.

The chain is built from TRBV20-1 and TRBJ1-5; a weak D match, TRBD1 (6 bases). Deletions cut 1 base from V and 5 bases from J, with 12 bases between. Germline V gene lookup returns CDR1 DFQATT and CDR2 SNEGSKA (reference sequence). This CDR3 is 14 amino acids long. The CDR3 loop is CSARVGGGDQPQHF. In DNA form, the CDR3 reads TGCAGTGCTAGAGTAGGGGGGGGTGATCAGCCCCAGCATTTT.

Only a few counts were recorded for this clonotype. The chain uses TRBV12-3 or TRBV12-4 and TRBJ1-2; D is unclear. Trimming stripped 3 bases from V and 3 bases from J, with 5 bases between. This CDR3 is built from 12 residues. CDR3: CASSFTDYGYTF. CDR3 DNA: TGTGCCAGCAGTTTTACGGACTATGGCTACACCTTC.

This clonotype was detected ten times or more. The genes are TRBV6-1 and TRBJ2-3; perhaps TRBD1 as D (6 bases). This CDR3 contains 15 residues. Deletions cut 2 bases from V and 4 bases from J, with 13 bases between. Germline loops: CDR1 MNHNS, CDR2 SASEGT. The DNA for the CDR3 is TGTGCCAGCAGTGAATTCCCAGGGGCATCAGATACGCAGTATTTT. Translation: CASSEFPGASDTQYF.

The chain employs TRBV19 and TRBJ2-3, with a possible D match to TRBD2 (6 bases). Deletions cut 4 bases from V and 0 bases from J, with 11 bases between. Per the germline V gene, CDR1 is LNHDA and CDR2 is SQIVND (reference sequence). The CDR3 loop spans 15 amino acids. The CDR3 protein is CASSTAGRSTDTQYF. CDR3 in DNA: TGTGCCAGTAGTACGGCGGGACGTAGCACAGATACGCAGTATTTT.